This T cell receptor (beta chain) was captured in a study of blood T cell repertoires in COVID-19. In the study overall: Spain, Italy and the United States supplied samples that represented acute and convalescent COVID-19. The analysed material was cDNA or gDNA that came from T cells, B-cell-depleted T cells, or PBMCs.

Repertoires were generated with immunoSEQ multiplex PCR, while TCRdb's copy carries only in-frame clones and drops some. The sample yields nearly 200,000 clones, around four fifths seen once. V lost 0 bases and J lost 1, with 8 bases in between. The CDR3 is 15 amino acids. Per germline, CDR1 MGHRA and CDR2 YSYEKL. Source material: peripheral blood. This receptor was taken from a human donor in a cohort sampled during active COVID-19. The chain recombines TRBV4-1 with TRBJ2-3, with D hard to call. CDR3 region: CASSQERLRTDTQYF. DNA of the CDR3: TGCGCCAGCAGCCAAGAACGACTCCGCACAGATACGCAGTATTTT.